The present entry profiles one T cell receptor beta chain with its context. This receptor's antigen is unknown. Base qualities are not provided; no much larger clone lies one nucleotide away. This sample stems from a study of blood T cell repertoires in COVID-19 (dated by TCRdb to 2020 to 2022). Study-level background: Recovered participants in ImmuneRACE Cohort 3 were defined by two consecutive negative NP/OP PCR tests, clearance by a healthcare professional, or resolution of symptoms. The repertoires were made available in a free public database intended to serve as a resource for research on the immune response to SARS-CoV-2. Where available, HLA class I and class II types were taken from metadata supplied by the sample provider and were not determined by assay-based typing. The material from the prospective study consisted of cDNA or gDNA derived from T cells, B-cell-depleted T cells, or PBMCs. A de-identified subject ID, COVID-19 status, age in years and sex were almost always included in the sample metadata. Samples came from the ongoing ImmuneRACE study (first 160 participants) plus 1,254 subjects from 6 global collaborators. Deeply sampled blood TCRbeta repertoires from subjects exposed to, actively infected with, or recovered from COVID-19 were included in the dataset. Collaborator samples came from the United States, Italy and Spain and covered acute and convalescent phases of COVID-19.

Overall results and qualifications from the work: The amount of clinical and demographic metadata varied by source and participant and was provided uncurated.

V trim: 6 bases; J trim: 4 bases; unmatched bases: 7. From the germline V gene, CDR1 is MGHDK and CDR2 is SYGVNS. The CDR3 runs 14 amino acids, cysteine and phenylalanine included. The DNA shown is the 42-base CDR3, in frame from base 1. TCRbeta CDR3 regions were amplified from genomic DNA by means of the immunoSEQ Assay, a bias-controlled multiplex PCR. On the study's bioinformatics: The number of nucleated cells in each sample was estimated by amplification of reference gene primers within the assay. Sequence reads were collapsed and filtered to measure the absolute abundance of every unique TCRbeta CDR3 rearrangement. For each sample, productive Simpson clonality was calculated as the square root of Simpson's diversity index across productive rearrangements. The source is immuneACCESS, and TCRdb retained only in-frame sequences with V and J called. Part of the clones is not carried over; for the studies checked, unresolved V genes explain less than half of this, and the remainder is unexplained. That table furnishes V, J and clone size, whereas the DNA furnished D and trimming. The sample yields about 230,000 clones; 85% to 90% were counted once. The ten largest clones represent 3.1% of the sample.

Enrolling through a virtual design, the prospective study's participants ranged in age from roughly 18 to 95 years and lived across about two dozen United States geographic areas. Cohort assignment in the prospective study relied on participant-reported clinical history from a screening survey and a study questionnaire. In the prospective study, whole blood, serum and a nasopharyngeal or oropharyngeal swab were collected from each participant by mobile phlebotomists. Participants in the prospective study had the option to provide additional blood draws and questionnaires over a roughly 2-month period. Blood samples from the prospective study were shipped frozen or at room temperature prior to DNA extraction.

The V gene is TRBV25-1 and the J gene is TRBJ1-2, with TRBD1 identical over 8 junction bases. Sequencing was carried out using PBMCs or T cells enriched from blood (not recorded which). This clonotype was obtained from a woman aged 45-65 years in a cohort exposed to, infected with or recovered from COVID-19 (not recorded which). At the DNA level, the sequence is TGTGCCAGCAGCACGGACAGGGACGGCTATGGCTACACCTTC. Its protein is CASSTDRDGYGYTF.